These 19 T cell receptor beta chains were all obtained from the same sample, sequenced in a study of cytomegalovirus exposure and HLA in healthy donors. The primer mix had 60 Vbeta and 13 Jbeta primers. Some clones are missing from TCRdb's copy, which holds only in-frame ones; the method was immunoSEQ multiplex PCR. The data show over 130,000 clones, around 81% seen once. Sequencing was carried out using PBMCs. These receptors were obtained from a man aged 50 to 59 in good health and CMV-seronegative.

V is TRBV2 and J is TRBJ2-1; no reliable D call. This CDR3 comprises 11 residues. Per germline, CDR1 SNHLY and CDR2 FYNNEI. The ends were cut back, 5 bases at V and 7 bases at J, with 6 bases in the middle. CDR3 sequence reads: CASSLKNEQFF. The CDR3 DNA is TGTGCCAGCAGTCTTAAAAATGAGCAGTTCTTC.

V gene TRBV2 combines with J gene TRBJ2-5; 8 nucleotides agree with TRBD1. This CDR3 region has 14 residues. Germline loops: CDR1 SNHLY, CDR2 FYNNEI. V lost 3 bases and J lost 5; bases outside the gene matches: 5. For the CDR3, the DNA is TGTGCCAGCAGTGACAGGGGGCTGGGGGAGACCCAGTACTTC. Protein sequence: CASSDRGLGETQYF.

The CDR3 sequence is CASSLGTEYGYTF. As DNA, the CDR3 is TGTGCCAGCAGCTTAGGGACAGAATATGGCTACACCTTC. The chain carries TRBV11-2 and TRBJ1-2; a weak D match, TRBD1 (6 bases). V lost 1 base to trimming and J lost 5 bases, with 8 bases between them. The CDR3 has 13 amino acids. Germline V CDR1 and CDR2: SGHAT, FQNNGV.

The chain has TRBV7-2 and TRBJ2-7; D is possibly TRBD1 (5 bases). Per the germline V gene, CDR1 is SGHTA and CDR2 is FQGNSA. The V end was cut by 2 bases, the J end by 6 bases, with 5 bases between. This CDR3 is 11 amino acids long. CDR3 bases: TGTGCCAGCAGCTTAACAGGCGAGCAGTACTTC. Protein sequence: CASSLTGEQYF. The complete variable domain, with remaining parts taken from reference TRBV7-2 and TRBJ2-7, reads GAGVSQSPSNKVTEKGKDVELRCDPISGHTALYWYRQSLGQGLEFLIYFQGNSAPDKSGLPSDRFSAERTGGSVSTLTIQRTQQEDSAVYLCASSLTGEQYFGPGTRLTVT.

The rearrangement links TRBV30 to TRBJ1-2; 12 nucleotides line up with TRBD1. The CDR3 consists of 15 residues. V shed 2 bases, J shed 12 bases, and the junction held 13 bases outside the gene matches. The V gene's germline CDR1 is GTSNPN and CDR2 SVGIG (reference sequence). CDR3 residues: CAWSSTGTGGAFDTF. Written as DNA, the CDR3 is TGTGCCTGGAGTTCAACCGGGACAGGGGGCGCGTTCGACACCTTC.

The chain carries TRBV5-1 and TRBJ1-4, with 8 bases identical to TRBD1. Per germline, CDR1 SGHRS and CDR2 YFSETQ. V shed 4 bases and J 2 bases; nucleotides not matched to a gene: 4. The CDR3 sequence is 15 residues long. The CDR3 DNA reads as TGCGCCAGCAGCCCTAGACAGGGGACTAATGAAAAACTGTTTTTT. Protein sequence: CASSPRQGTNEKLFF.

The DNA of the CDR3 is TGTGCCAGCAATTCCCGTGGGGGGGTGAACACTGAAGCTTTCTTT. Its translation: CASNSRGGVNTEAFF. The chain recombines TRBV6-5 with TRBJ1-1, with D possibly TRBD1 on 5 matching bases. Per the germline V gene, CDR1 is MNHEY and CDR2 is SVGAGI. CDR3 length: 15 residues. V was cut by 7 bases and J by 0 bases, with 15 bases left in between.

The chain carries TRBV7-8 and TRBJ1-2; 7 bases map to TRBD1. Losses at the gene ends were 5 bases for V and 5 bases for J; bases not matched to a gene: 11. Germline V gene sequence: CDR1 SGHVS, CDR2 FQNEAQ. The CDR3 has 15 amino acids. The CDR3 coding sequence is TGTGCCAGCAGCCCTGCCCAGGGACAGAAGTATGGCTACACCTTC. It yields the protein CASSPAQGQKYGYTF.

The chain joins TRBV7-2 to TRBJ1-4, with 7 bases identical to TRBD1. CDR1 and CDR2 (germline): SGHTA, FQGNSA. This CDR3 comprises 14 residues. Germline trimming cut 5 bases from V and 4 bases from J; bases unmatched to any gene: 4. The CDR3 region is CASSRDRFNEKLFF. The CDR3 coding sequence is TGTGCCAGCAGCCGGGACAGATTTAATGAAAAACTGTTTTTT.

The chain combines TRBV5-1 with TRBJ2-1; 10 nucleotides match TRBD2. The germline gives CDR1 SGHRS, CDR2 YFSETQ. This CDR3 contains 18 residues. V dropped 0 bases and J dropped 1; count of bases not matched to a gene: 7. The CDR3 loop reads CASSLAISGGRSYNEQFF. The CDR3 bases are TGCGCCAGCAGCTTGGCCATTAGCGGGGGGCGGTCCTACAATGAGCAGTTCTTC.

In DNA form, the CDR3 reads TGTGCCAGCAGTTTCGAACCGGGACGGGCGGGGGAGCAGTACTTC. This encodes CASSFEPGRAGEQYF. J is TRBJ2-7 and V is TRBV28; D may be TRBD2 (6 bases). Germline V gene sequence: CDR1 MDHEN, CDR2 SYDVKM. The CDR3 has 15 residues. Trimming left V 3 bases short and J 7 bases short, with 19 bases between.

The chain employs TRBV2 and TRBJ1-4; a possible D gene is TRBD1 (6 bases). V shed 5 bases and J shed 1 base, with 11 bases lying between them. CDR1 and CDR2 from the germline V gene are SNHLY and FYNNEI. This CDR3 contains 15 residues. The CDR3 here is CASSQGQRTNEKLFF. CDR3 bases: TGTGCCAGCAGTCAGGGACAACGAACTAATGAAAAACTGTTTTTT.

The genes are TRBV7-2 and TRBJ1-1, with a possible D match to TRBD1 (5 bases). This CDR3 region has 18 residues. V was trimmed by 4 bases and J by 7 bases, leaving 28 bases between them. CDR1 and CDR2 from the germline V gene are SGHTA and FQGNSA. CDR3 nucleotide sequence: TGTGCCAGCAGCTCCATCCCGCCGGGGTGGGACTTTCGAGGTGAAGCTTTCTTT. Translated, it gives CASSSIPPGWDFRGEAFF. The full variable domain, in which reference TRBV7-2 and TRBJ1-1 provide the parts outside the CDR3, is GAGVSQSPSNKVTEKGKDVELRCDPISGHTALYWYRQSLGQGLEFLIYFQGNSAPDKSGLPSDRFSAERTGGSVSTLTIQRTQQEDSAVYLCASSSIPPGWDFRGEAFFGQGTRLTVV.

The rearrangement uses TRBV6-5 and TRBJ1-6; D gene ambiguous. This CDR3 spans 14 amino acids. Germline V gives CDR1 MNHEY, CDR2 SVGAGI. Trimming removed 2 bases at V and 6 bases at J, with 8 bases between. The CDR3 DNA reads as TGTGCCAGCAGTTACAGAGGCTCTAATTCACCCCTCCACTTT. Translated: CASSYRGSNSPLHF.

This clone was recorded a few times. The chain carries TRBV19 and TRBJ1-1; tentatively, D is TRBD1 (6 bases). V gave up 6 bases and J gave up 1 base, with 18 bases separating them. Germline assignment: CDR1 LNHDA and CDR2 SQIVND (reference sequence). The CDR3 covers 16 residues. DNA for the CDR3: TGTGCCAGTAGAACCCACGGACAGACCACGAACACTGAAGCTTTCTTT. Residues: CASRTHGQTTNTEAFF.

The chain combines TRBV6-4 with TRBJ2-4; TRBD2 might be the D (6 bases). V was shortened by 6 bases and J by 0 bases, with 18 bases between the two germline ends. The CDR3 length is 17 residues. CDR1 and CDR2 (germline): MRHNA, SNTAGT. The CDR3 sequence: CASREPGGAGAKNIQYF. DNA for the CDR3: TGTGCCAGCAGAGAACCTGGCGGGGCCGGAGCCAAAAACATTCAGTACTTC.

CDR3 loop: CASSISSTPGGSYGYTF. CDR3 DNA: TGTGCCAGTAGTATATCTTCAACCCCAGGAGGCTCCTATGGCTACACCTTC. This chain links TRBV19 with TRBJ1-2, with no clear D. From germline, CDR1 is LNHDA and CDR2 SQIVND (reference sequence). The germline V and J ends were trimmed by 2 bases and 4 bases, with 20 bases remaining between them. This CDR3 has 17 residues.

V gene TRBV5-6 combines with J gene TRBJ1-1, with D uncertain. The germline V gene has CDR1 SGHDT and CDR2 YYEEEE. The CDR3 has 12 residues. Trimming pared 4 bases from V and 5 bases from J, leaving 9 bases between. CDR3 nucleotides: TGTGCCAGCAGCATGACACGAACTGAAGCTTTCTTT. Amino acids: CASSMTRTEAFF.

The chain joins TRBV7-9 to TRBJ1-4; D is unresolved. V was pared by 3 bases and J by 4 bases, with 6 bases between. Germline loops: CDR1 SEHNR, CDR2 FQNEAQ (reference sequence). The CDR3 has 13 amino acids. The CDR3 coding sequence is TGTGCCAGCAGCTTGAGCAATAATGAAAAACTGTTTTTT. It is translated as CASSLSNNEKLFF.